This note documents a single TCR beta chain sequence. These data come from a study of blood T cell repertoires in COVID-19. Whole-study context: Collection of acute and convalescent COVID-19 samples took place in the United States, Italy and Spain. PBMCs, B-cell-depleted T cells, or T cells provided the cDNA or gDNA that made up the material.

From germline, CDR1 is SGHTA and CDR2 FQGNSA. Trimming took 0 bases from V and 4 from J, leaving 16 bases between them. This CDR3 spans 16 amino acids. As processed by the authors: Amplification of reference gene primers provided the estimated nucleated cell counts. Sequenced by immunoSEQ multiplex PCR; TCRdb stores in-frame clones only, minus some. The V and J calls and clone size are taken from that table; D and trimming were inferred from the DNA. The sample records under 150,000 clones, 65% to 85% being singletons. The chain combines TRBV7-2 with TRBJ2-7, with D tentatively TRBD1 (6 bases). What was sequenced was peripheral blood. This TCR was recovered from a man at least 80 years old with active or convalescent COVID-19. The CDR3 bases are TGTGCCAGCAGCTTAGCCACAGGGAGTAGTCCTTACGAGCAGTACTTC. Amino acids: CASSLATGSSPYEQYF.